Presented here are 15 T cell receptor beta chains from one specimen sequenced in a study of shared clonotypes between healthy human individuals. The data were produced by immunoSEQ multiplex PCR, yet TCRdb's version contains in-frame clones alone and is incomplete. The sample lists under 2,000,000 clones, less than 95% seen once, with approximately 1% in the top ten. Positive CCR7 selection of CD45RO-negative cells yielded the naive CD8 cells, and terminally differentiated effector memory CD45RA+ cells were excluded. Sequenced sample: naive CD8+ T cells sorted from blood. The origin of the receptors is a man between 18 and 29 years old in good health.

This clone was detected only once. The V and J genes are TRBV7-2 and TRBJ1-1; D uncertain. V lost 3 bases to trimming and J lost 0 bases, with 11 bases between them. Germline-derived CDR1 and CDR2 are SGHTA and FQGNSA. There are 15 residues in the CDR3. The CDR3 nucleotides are TGTGCCAGCAGCTTCAACACGTTCATGAACACTGAAGCTTTCTTT. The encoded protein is CASSFNTFMNTEAFF.

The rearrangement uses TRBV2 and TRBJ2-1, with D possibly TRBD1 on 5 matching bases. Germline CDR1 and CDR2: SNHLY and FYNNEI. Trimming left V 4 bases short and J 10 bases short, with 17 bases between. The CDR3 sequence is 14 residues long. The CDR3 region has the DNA TGTGCCAGCAGTGTAGAAGGGGCAAAATGGGAGCAGTTCTTC. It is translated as CASSVEGAKWEQFF.

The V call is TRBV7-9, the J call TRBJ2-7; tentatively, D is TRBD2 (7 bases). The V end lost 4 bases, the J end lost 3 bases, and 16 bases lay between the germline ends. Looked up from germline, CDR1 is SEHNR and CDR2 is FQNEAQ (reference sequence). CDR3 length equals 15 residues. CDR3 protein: CASSSTGGAYYEQYF. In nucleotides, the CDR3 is TGTGCCAGCAGCTCCACTGGGGGGGCCTACTACGAGCAGTACTTC.

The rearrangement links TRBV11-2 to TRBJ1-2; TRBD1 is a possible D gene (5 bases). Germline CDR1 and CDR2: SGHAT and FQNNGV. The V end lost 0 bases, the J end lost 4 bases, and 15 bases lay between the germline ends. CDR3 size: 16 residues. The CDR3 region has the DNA TGTGCCAGCAGCTTAGATCTGGCAGGGAGTGGCTATGGCTACACCTTC. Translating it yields CASSLDLAGSGYGYTF.

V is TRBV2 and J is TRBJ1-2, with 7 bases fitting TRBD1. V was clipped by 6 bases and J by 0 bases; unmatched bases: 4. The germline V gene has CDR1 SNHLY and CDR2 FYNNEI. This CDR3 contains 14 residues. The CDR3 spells CASRPTGTNYGYTF. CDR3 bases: TGTGCCAGCAGACCGACAGGGACTAACTATGGCTACACCTTC.

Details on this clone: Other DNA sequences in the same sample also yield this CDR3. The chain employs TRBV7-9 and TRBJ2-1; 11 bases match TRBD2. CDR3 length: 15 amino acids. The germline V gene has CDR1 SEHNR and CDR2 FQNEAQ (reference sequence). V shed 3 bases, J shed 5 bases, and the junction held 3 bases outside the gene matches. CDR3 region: CASSLLAGGNNEQFF. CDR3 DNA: TGTGCCAGCAGCTTGCTAGCGGGAGGCAACAATGAGCAGTTCTTC.

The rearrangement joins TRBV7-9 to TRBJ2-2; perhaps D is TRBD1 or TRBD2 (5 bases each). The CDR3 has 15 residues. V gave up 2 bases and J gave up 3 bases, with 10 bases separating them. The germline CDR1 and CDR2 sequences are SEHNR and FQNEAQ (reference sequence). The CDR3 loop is CASSLLGDYTGELFF. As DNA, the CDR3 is TGTGCCAGCAGCTTACTGGGGGATTACACCGGGGAGCTGTTTTTT. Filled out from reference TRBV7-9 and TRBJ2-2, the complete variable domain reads DTGVSQNPRHKITKRGQNVTFRCDPISEHNRLYWYRQTLGQGPEFLTYFQNEAQLEKSRLLSDRFSAERPKGSFSTLEIQRTEQGDSAMYLCASSLLGDYTGELFFGEGSRLTVL.

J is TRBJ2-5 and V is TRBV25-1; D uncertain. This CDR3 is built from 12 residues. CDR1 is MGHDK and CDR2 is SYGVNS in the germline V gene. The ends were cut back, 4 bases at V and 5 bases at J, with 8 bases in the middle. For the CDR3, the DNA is TGTGCCAGCAGTGTTGGAGTGGAGACCCAGTACTTC. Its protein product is CASSVGVETQYF.

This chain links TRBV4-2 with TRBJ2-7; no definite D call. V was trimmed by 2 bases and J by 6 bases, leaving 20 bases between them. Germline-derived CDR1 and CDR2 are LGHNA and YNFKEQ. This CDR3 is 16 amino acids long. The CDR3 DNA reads TGTGCCAGCAGCCAATCCTTCCTCGGGTCCCCAGGCGAGCAGTACTTC. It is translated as CASSQSFLGSPGEQYF.

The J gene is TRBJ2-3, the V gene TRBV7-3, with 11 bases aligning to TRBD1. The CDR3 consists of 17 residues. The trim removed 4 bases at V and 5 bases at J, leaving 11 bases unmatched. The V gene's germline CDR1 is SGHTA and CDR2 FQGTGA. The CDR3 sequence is CASSSRGWTGGEDTQYF. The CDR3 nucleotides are TGTGCCAGCAGCTCCCGAGGATGGACAGGGGGCGAAGATACGCAGTATTTT.

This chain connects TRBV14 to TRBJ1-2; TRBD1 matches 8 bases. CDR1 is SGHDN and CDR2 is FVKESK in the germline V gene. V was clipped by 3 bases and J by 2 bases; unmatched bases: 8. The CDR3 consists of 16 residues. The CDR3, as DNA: TGTGCCAGCAGCCAGACAGGGGCAGAAGTAAACTATGGCTACACCTTC. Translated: CASSQTGAEVNYGYTF.

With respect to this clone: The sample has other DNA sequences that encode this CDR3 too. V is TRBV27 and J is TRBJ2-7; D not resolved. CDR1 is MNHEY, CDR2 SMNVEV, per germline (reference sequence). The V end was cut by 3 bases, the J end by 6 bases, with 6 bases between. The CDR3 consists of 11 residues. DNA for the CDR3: TGTGCCAGCAGTTTTGGTTCCGAGCAGTACTTC. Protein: CASSFGSEQYF.

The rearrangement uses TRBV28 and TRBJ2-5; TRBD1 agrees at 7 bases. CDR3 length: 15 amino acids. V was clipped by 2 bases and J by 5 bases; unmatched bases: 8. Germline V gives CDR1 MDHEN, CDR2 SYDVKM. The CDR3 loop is CASSLETGRKETQYF. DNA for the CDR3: TGTGCCAGCAGTTTAGAGACAGGGCGGAAGGAGACCCAGTACTTC.

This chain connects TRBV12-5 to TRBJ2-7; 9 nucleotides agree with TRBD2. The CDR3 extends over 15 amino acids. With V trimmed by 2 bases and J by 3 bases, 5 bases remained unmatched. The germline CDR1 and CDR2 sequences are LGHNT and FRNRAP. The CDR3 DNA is TGTGCTAGTGGTTTGCAGATAGCGGGAGTCTACGAGCAGTACTTC. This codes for CASGLQIAGVYEQYF.

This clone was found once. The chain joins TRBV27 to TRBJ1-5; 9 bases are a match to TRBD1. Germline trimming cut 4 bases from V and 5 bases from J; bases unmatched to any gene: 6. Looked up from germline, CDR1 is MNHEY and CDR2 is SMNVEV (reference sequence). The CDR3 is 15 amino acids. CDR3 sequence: CASSSTGGRDQPQHF. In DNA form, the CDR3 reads TGTGCCAGCAGTTCAACAGGGGGCCGGGATCAGCCCCAGCATTTT.